This T cell receptor beta chain appears in the sequencing data of a study of blood T cell repertoires in COVID-19. Only in-frame clones appear in the TCRdb table, and some are missing; sequencing was by immunoSEQ multiplex PCR. The sample has almost 250,000 clones, 85% to 90% seen once. This CDR3 has 16 residues. V was trimmed by 5 bases and J by 0 bases, leaving 17 bases between them. CDR1 and CDR2 (germline): ENHRY, SYGVKD. Sequencing was performed on PBMCs or T cells enriched from blood (not recorded which). This chain joins TRBV10-3 and TRBJ2-7; weak D call: TRBD2 (8 bases). The TCR originated in a woman in her twenties or thirties who had recovered from COVID-19. The CDR3: CAISQGGGRSSYEQYF. The CDR3 region has the DNA TGTGCCATCAGTCAAGGGGGCGGGAGGAGCTCCTACGAGCAGTACTTC.